Here is one T cell receptor (beta chain) with its context. V lost 6 bases to trimming and J lost 2 bases, with 7 bases between them. The CDR3 is made up of 11 amino acids. The germline gives CDR1 DFQATT, CDR2 SNEGSKA (reference sequence). In the source study's methods: Amplifying reference gene primers gave estimates of nucleated cell counts. TCRdb's table, derived via immunoSEQ multiplex PCR, lists solely in-frame clones and lacks some. V and J calls and clone size follow that table, whereas D and trimming were derived from the DNA. The sample records 200,000 to 250,000 clones, approximately 80% being singletons. This entry belongs to a study of blood T cell repertoires in COVID-19. Looking at the study overall: Acute and convalescent COVID-19 samples came from the United States, Italy and Spain. PBMCs, B-cell-depleted T cells, or T cells provided the cDNA or gDNA that made up the material.

The chain links TRBV20-1 to TRBJ1-2, with unresolved D. The TCR sequence derives from a man aged 30-40 years who had recovered from COVID-19. Sequencing was carried out using peripheral blood. Here the CDR3 reads CSAPRNYGYTF. DNA of the CDR3: TGCAGTGCGCCCAGAAACTATGGCTACACCTTC.